Shown below are 19 T cell receptor beta chains from a single sample sequenced in a study of patients and donors after allogeneic stem cell transplantation. TCRdb used MiXCR to reprocess the RT-PCR reads, holding one entry per CDR3 protein. The sample has 920,000 or so distinct CDR3 sequences, more than 15% seen once; the top ten hold around 6%. The sample was blood, either unsorted or a sorted T cell fraction (not recorded which). Receptor source: a human donor who was either an allogeneic HSCT recipient or a stem cell or donor lymphocyte infusion donor (not recorded which). It is not recorded whose cells these are; they may come from a transplant donor.

This clonotype was found a few times. The chain employs TRBV30 and TRBJ2-3, with TRBD2 matching over 8 bases. CDR1 GTSNPN and CDR2 SVGIG come from the germline V gene (reference sequence). The CDR3 loop spans 15 amino acids. Germline trimming cut 3 bases from V and 2 bases from J; bases unmatched to any gene: 7. This chain's CDR3 is CAWRAAGGPTDTQYF. The DNA for the CDR3 is TGTGCCTGGAGGGCGGCGGGGGGACCCACAGATACGCAGTATTTT.

The rearrangement joins TRBV30 to TRBJ2-3; TRBD2 might be the D (5 bases). The V end was cut by 0 bases, the J end by 6 bases, with 10 bases between. Germline values: CDR1 GTSNPN, CDR2 SVGIG (reference sequence). The CDR3 extends over 13 amino acids. CDR3 DNA sequence: TGTGCCTGGAGTGTGCTTAAGCGGGATACGCAGTATTTT. Translating it yields CAWSVLKRDTQYF.

This clonotype was found a few times. The rearrangement links TRBV28 to TRBJ2-4, with 7 bases lining up with TRBD2. Germline V gene data show CDR1 as MDHEN and CDR2 as SYDVKM. The junction had 6 bases not matched to a gene; V was cut back by 7 bases and J by 9 bases. The CDR3 runs 12 residues. DNA for the CDR3: TGTGCCAGCACCTTCCCGGGAGGCATTCAGTACTTC. Its protein product is CASTFPGGIQYF.

This clonotype has just a few counts. The V call is TRBV20-1, the J call TRBJ1-5; the D is unclear. This CDR3 spans 13 amino acids. V dropped 4 bases and J dropped 8 bases, with 15 bases sitting between them. The germline V gene encodes CDR1 DFQATT and CDR2 SNEGSKA (reference sequence). The CDR3 sequence: CSAIRQAQEPQHF. The DNA of the CDR3 is TGCAGTGCTATACGGCAGGCCCAGGAGCCCCAGCATTTT.

The chain joins TRBV20-1 to TRBJ2-7, with TRBD1 matching over 10 bases. Germline trimming cut 8 bases from V and 5 bases from J; bases unmatched to any gene: 9. The CDR3 has 13 residues. CDR1 and CDR2 (germline): DFQATT, SNEGSKA (reference sequence). CDR3 nucleotide sequence: TGCAGTATCGGACAGGGGGGTATCGACGAGCAGTACTTC. As protein: CSIGQGGIDEQYF.

The rearrangement uses TRBV10-3 and TRBJ2-3; 10 bases map to TRBD2. Germline CDR1 is ENHRY and CDR2 is SYGVKD. The CDR3 is made up of 16 amino acids. V was pared by 5 bases and J by 0 bases, with 5 bases of the junction left unmatched. The CDR3 DNA reads as TGTGCCATCAGTTACCTAGCGGGGGCTAGCACAGATACGCAGTATTTT. Translation gives CAISYLAGASTDTQYF.

The V and J genes are TRBV24-1 and TRBJ2-3; TRBD2 agrees at 10 bases. The CDR3 spans 16 residues. Germline-derived CDR1 and CDR2 are KGHDR and SFDVKD. J lost 2 bases, V lost 7 bases, and 8 bases had no gene match. The CDR3 sequence: CATSEASGGVTDTQYF. CDR3 bases: TGTGCCACCAGCGAGGCTAGCGGGGGAGTCACAGATACGCAGTATTTT.

This clonotype turned up a few times. The V and J genes are TRBV9 and TRBJ2-3; TRBD2 is a possible D gene (6 bases). Trimming cost V 0 bases and J 8 bases, with 7 bases left between them. CDR1 and CDR2 (germline): SGDLS, YYNGEE. This CDR3 region has 12 residues. The CDR3 sequence: CASSVGRGTQYF. The CDR3 DNA reads as TGTGCCAGCAGCGTAGGGAGGGGTACGCAGTATTTT.

The CDR3 nucleotides are TGTGCCAGTAGTCCCGGTATGTTCCGGCACAATGAGCAGTTCTTC. Its protein is CASSPGMFRHNEQFF. The V gene is TRBV19, the J gene TRBJ2-1, with D uncertain. CDR1 is LNHDA, CDR2 SQIVND, per germline (reference sequence). V dropped 5 bases and J dropped 5 bases, with 16 bases sitting between them. The CDR3 runs to 15 residues.

This clonotype was detected many times. The V call is TRBV12-3 or TRBV12-4, the J call TRBJ2-1; TRBD2 might be the D (7 bases). With 0 bases removed from V and 9 bases from J, the gap between germline ends came to 18 bases. The CDR3 has 16 amino acids. The CDR3 is CASSLAQGRDYGEQFF. The CDR3 bases are TGTGCCAGCAGTTTAGCGCAGGGGAGGGACTACGGTGAGCAGTTCTTC.

This clonotype was recorded a few times. The chain couples TRBV5-8 to TRBJ1-5, with 9 bases identical to TRBD1. Losses at the gene ends were 4 bases for V and 6 bases for J; bases not matched to a gene: 8. CDR3 length equals 15 residues. CDR1 is SGHTS, CDR2 YDEGEE, per germline. The DNA of the CDR3 is TGTGCCAGCAGCGAAGGACAGGGGAGCCCTCAGCCCCAGCATTTT. Translated, it gives CASSEGQGSPQPQHF.

The DNA of the CDR3 is TGTGCCAGCAGCGCCCGGACTAGCGGAAGCACAGATACGCAGTATTTT. Translation: CASSARTSGSTDTQYF. V is TRBV4-2 and J is TRBJ2-3; 10 nucleotides align to TRBD2. V lost 5 bases, J lost 0 bases, and 5 bases stayed unmatched. Germline-derived CDR1 and CDR2 are LGHNA and YNFKEQ. The CDR3 has 16 residues.

This clonotype was seen a handful of times. The chain recombines TRBV20-1 with TRBJ1-5; D may be TRBD1 (6 bases). CDR3 length equals 14 residues. The ends were cut back, 6 bases at V and 2 bases at J, with 14 bases in the middle. The V gene's germline CDR1 is DFQATT and CDR2 SNEGSKA (reference sequence). The CDR3 loop is CSALLRQGNQPQHF. CDR3 sequence (DNA): TGCAGTGCCCTCCTCCGACAGGGCAATCAGCCCCAGCATTTT.

This clonotype appeared a few times. The chain couples TRBV21-1 to TRBJ1-6. TRBV21-1 is flagged as a pseudogene. CDR3 size: 15 residues. Here the CDR3 DNA reads TGTGCCAGCAGCAAATATCCAGGGCCTAATTCACCCCTCCACTTT. Encoded protein: CASSKYPGPNSPLHF.

The rearrangement links TRBV3-1 to TRBJ2-5; TRBD1 or TRBD2 may be the D gene (6 bases each). In germline, CDR1 is LGHDT, CDR2 YNNKEL (reference sequence). With 5 bases removed from V and 4 bases from J, the gap between germline ends came to 20 bases. The CDR3 is 16 residues long. CDR3 region: CASSFGGGGFRETQYF. In DNA, the CDR3 is TGTGCCAGCAGCTTCGGTGGAGGGGGTTTCAGAGAGACCCAGTACTTC.

This clonotype was found a few times. The genes are TRBV21-1 and TRBJ2-1. TRBV21-1 counts as a pseudogene. The CDR3 contains 16 residues. CDR3 DNA: TGTGCCAGCAGCAAAGATCCCTTTTATTGCGGTAATGAGCAGTTCTTC. Translation gives CASSKDPFYCGNEQFF.

The chain is built from TRBV18 and TRBJ2-7; perhaps TRBD2 as D (6 bases). V was clipped by 7 bases and J by 2 bases, with 27 bases between them. The CDR3 runs 18 residues. CDR1 and CDR2 (germline): KGHSH, LQKENI. The CDR3 DNA sequence: TGTGCCAGCTACTCCTCCCCCCCCCTTGGACTATTTCCCTACGAGCAGTACTTC. It translates to CASYSSPPLGLFPYEQYF.

This clonotype was observed a few times. The chain recombines TRBV11-3 with TRBJ2-4; D unclear. The V and J ends lost 5 bases and 15 bases respectively, with 20 bases between them. From germline, CDR1 is SGHNT and CDR2 YENEEA. The CDR3 length is 13 residues. The CDR3 protein is CASSPSRSDWTYF. DNA for the CDR3: TGTGCCAGCAGCCCCTCGAGGAGCGACTGGACGTACTTC. Complete variable domain (other parts from reference TRBV11-3 and TRBJ2-4): EAGVVQSPRYKIIEKKQPVAFWCNPISGHNTLYWYLQNLGQGPELLIRYENEEAVDDSQLPKDRFSAERLKGVDSTLKIQPAELGDSAVYLCASSPSRSDWTYFGAGTRLSVL.

This clonotype was recorded at least ten times. This chain uses TRBV5-1 with TRBJ1-1; perhaps TRBD1 as D (5 bases). Trimming pared 0 bases from V and 4 bases from J, leaving 10 bases between. Germline V lookup: CDR1 SGHRS, CDR2 YFSETQ. There are 14 residues in the CDR3. CDR3: CASSLGTRSTEAFF. Written as DNA, the CDR3 is TGCGCCAGCAGCTTGGGGACACGCTCCACTGAAGCTTTCTTT.